These 20 T cell receptor beta chains share one sample of origin, sequenced in a study of T cell repertoires in cytomegalovirus infection. TCRdb processed the reads anew with MiXCR; each CDR3 protein has one entry. The sample contains some 500,000 distinct CDR3 sequences, approximately 40% of which appear only once. The antigens for these receptors are not known. Sequencing was performed on cultured PBMCs, taken from culture after CMV antigen stimulation. The receptors derive from a human donor in good health (CMV status not recorded). Some clones in this sample may be carry-over from other donors' samples.

In this sample, this clonotype turned up a few times. The gene calls are TRBV19 and TRBJ2-2; possible D gene TRBD2, 7 bases. The CDR3 loop spans 14 amino acids. V was shortened by 6 bases and J by 3 bases, with 11 bases between the two germline ends. Germline-derived CDR1 and CDR2 are LNHDA and SQIVND (reference sequence). The CDR3 here is CASRWEGDTGELFF. The CDR3 coding sequence is TGTGCCAGTAGGTGGGAGGGGGACACCGGGGAGCTGTTTTTT.

V is TRBV5-5 and J is TRBJ2-2; the D gene could be TRBD1 or TRBD2 (5 bases each). The germline V and J ends were trimmed by 0 bases and 4 bases, with 10 bases remaining between them. The CDR3 spans 15 residues. CDR1 is SGHKS and CDR2 is YYEKEE in the germline V gene (reference sequence). CDR3 bases: TGTGCCAGCAGCTTGGTTCGGGGCGGCACCGGGGAGCTGTTTTTT. Its translation is CASSLVRGGTGELFF.

There are a few counts of this clonotype. The chain combines TRBV2 with TRBJ1-3, with TRBD1 as a possible D gene (5 bases). V lost 5 bases and J lost 0, with 8 bases in between. The CDR3 contains 14 residues. Germline assignment: CDR1 SNHLY and CDR2 FYNNEI. Written as DNA, the CDR3 is TGTGCCAGCAGTCAGGGCTTCTCTGGAAACACCATATATTTT. Protein sequence: CASSQGFSGNTIYF.

This clonotype was seen many times. This sequence joins TRBV7-2 and TRBJ2-5; D unresolved. V lost 5 bases and J lost 0, with 7 bases in between. CDR1 is SGHTA, CDR2 FQGNSA, per germline. The CDR3 runs 13 residues. The CDR3 loop reads CASSATYQETQYF. CDR3 DNA: TGTGCCAGCAGCGCAACCTACCAAGAGACCCAGTACTTC. The variable domain in full, with the rest retrieved from reference TRBV7-2 and TRBJ2-5, is GAGVSQSPSNKVTEKGKDVELRCDPISGHTALYWYRQSLGQGLEFLIYFQGNSAPDKSGLPSDRFSAERTGGSVSTLTIQRTQQEDSAVYLCASSATYQETQYFGPGTRLLVL.

J is TRBJ1-5 and V is TRBV6-6, with D unresolved. Germline assignment: CDR1 MNHNY and CDR2 SVGAGI (reference sequence). The CDR3 is 13 residues long. V was clipped by 4 bases and J by 5 bases, with 9 bases between them. Here the CDR3 reads CASSLWSDQPQHF. CDR3 coding DNA: TGTGCCAGCAGTTTATGGTCCGATCAGCCCCAGCATTTT.

The chain carries TRBV7-2 and TRBJ2-1, with 8 bases matching TRBD1. The junction had 7 bases not matched to a gene; V was cut back by 4 bases and J by 5 bases. Germline V gives CDR1 SGHTA, CDR2 FQGNSA. CDR3 length: 15 amino acids. The CDR3 is CASSSMGQANNEQFF. DNA of the CDR3: TGTGCCAGCAGCTCAATGGGACAGGCCAACAATGAGCAGTTCTTC.

This clonotype occurred a few times. J is TRBJ1-4 and V is TRBV28; TRBD1 aligns across 7 bases. The CDR3 spans 17 residues. From germline, CDR1 is MDHEN and CDR2 SYDVKM. Germline trimming cut 4 bases from V and 3 bases from J; bases unmatched to any gene: 11. This CDR3 reads CASSSLGDSRSNEKLFF. The CDR3 nucleotides read TGTGCCAGCAGTTCCCTCGGGGACAGTAGATCTAATGAAAAACTGTTTTTT.

The V call is TRBV2, the J call TRBJ2-3; unclear D gene. Germline V gene sequence: CDR1 SNHLY, CDR2 FYNNEI. This CDR3 is 14 amino acids long. V lost 7 bases and J 0 bases, leaving 11 bases between the germline ends. The CDR3: CASKTDGSTDTQYF. Written as DNA, the CDR3 is TGTGCCAGCAAAACGGACGGCAGCACAGATACGCAGTATTTT. Full variable domain (remainder filled in from reference TRBV2 and TRBJ2-3): EPEVTQTPSHQVTQMGQEVILRCVPISNHLYFYWYRQILGQKVEFLVSFYNNEISEKSEIFDDQFSVERPDGSNFTLKIRSTKLEDSAMYFCASKTDGSTDTQYFGPGTRLTVL.

This clonotype was observed a handful of times. The chain joins TRBV27 to TRBJ2-7; 7 bases align to TRBD1. The CDR3 runs 14 residues. In germline, CDR1 is MNHEY, CDR2 SMNVEV (reference sequence). The junction had 7 bases not matched to a gene; V was cut back by 6 bases and J by 2 bases. This chain's CDR3 is CASSGQVLPYEQYF. The DNA of the CDR3 is TGTGCCAGCAGCGGACAGGTCCTCCCCTACGAGCAGTACTTC.

This clonotype was detected a few times. The V and J genes are TRBV7-8 and TRBJ2-1, with D perhaps TRBD2 (6 bases). Germline CDR1 reads SGHVS; CDR2 reads FQNEAQ. Trimming shortened V by 5 bases and J by 14 bases, and 13 bases separated the two germline ends. The CDR3 runs 11 residues. The CDR3 coding sequence is TGTGCCAGCAGCGCGAGTTGGAGGGAGTTCTTC. As protein: CASSASWREFF.

This rearrangement joins TRBV11-2 to TRBJ1-1; tentative D call: TRBD1 (5 bases). Germline assignment: CDR1 SGHAT and CDR2 FQNNGV. CDR3 length equals 14 residues. Between the trimmed V and J ends, which lost 5 bases and 4 bases, there was a span of 14 bases. The CDR3 DNA reads TGTGCCAGCAGCGACACAGTGGGGACCACTGAAGCTTTCTTT. Translated, it gives CASSDTVGTTEAFF.

There are many counts of this clonotype. V is TRBV7-2 and J is TRBJ1-2; 10 positions match TRBD1. The J segment lost 8 bases and the V segment lost 5 bases, leaving 11 bases of the junction unmatched. The CDR3 runs 15 residues. Germline V CDR1 and CDR2: SGHTA, FQGNSA. In DNA, the CDR3 is TGTGCCAGCAGCCCAAGACAGGGGGCGGCCCGCGGCTACACCTTC. Amino acids: CASSPRQGAARGYTF.

This clonotype has a handful of counts. The rearrangement links TRBV7-6 to TRBJ2-1; 9 bases match TRBD1. This CDR3 has 15 amino acids. V shed 5 bases and J 0 bases; nucleotides not matched to a gene: 2. Germline V lookup: CDR1 SGHVS, CDR2 FNYEAQ. The DNA of the CDR3 is TGTGCCAGCAGCAAGACAGGGGGCTCCTACAATGAGCAGTTCTTC. Protein sequence: CASSKTGGSYNEQFF.

This rearrangement joins TRBV5-4 to TRBJ1-2, with TRBD1 as a possible D gene (5 bases). There are 14 residues in the CDR3. The germline V gene has CDR1 SGHNT and CDR2 YYREEE (reference sequence). The V and J ends lost 4 bases and 0 bases respectively, with 10 bases between them. DNA for the CDR3: TGTGCCAGCAGCACCGGACACGCTAACTATGGCTACACCTTC. Its translation is CASSTGHANYGYTF.

This clonotype turned up a few times. The chain couples TRBV7-2 to TRBJ2-5, with D hard to call. This CDR3 has 16 residues. Germline V CDR1 and CDR2: SGHTA, FQGNSA. Trimming shortened V by 4 bases and J by 1 base, and 16 bases separated the two germline ends. The CDR3 loop is CASSYSSVESQETQYF. CDR3 in DNA: TGTGCCAGCAGCTACTCTTCGGTGGAGTCCCAAGAGACCCAGTACTTC.

This clonotype was recorded a few times. V is TRBV7-2 and J is TRBJ2-7; TRBD1 agrees at 7 bases. Germline CDR1 reads SGHTA; CDR2 reads FQGNSA. The CDR3 covers 15 residues. V shed 3 bases, J shed 6 bases, and the junction held 11 bases outside the gene matches. The CDR3 DNA is TGTGCCAGCAGCTTTGGTCTGACGGACAGGCGCGAGCAGTACTTC. Translated, it gives CASSFGLTDRREQYF.

This clonotype was detected only a few times. The J gene is TRBJ2-7, the V gene TRBV6-1, with D maybe TRBD1 (6 bases). Germline V gene sequence: CDR1 MNHNS, CDR2 SASEGT. The length of the CDR3 is 13 residues. The V gene lost 8 bases and the J gene lost 3 bases, with 14 bases spanning the gap. This CDR3 is CASGYRASYEQYF. Written as DNA, the CDR3 is TGTGCCAGCGGTTACAGGGCGAGCTACGAGCAGTACTTC.

V usage is TRBV12-3 or TRBV12-4 and J usage is TRBJ2-3; D is unresolved. V dropped 6 bases and J dropped 1 base, with 11 bases sitting between them. There are 14 residues in the CDR3. CDR3 protein: CASSSNSRTDTQYF. In DNA form, the CDR3 reads TGTGCCAGCAGCTCCAACTCCCGCACAGATACGCAGTATTTT.

This clonotype was picked up a small number of times. This chain connects TRBV28 to TRBJ2-5; 9 positions agree with TRBD1. V shed 8 bases and J 4 bases; nucleotides not matched to a gene: 2. The CDR3 extends over 12 amino acids. Per germline, CDR1 MDHEN and CDR2 SYDVKM. The CDR3 reads CASGGQGETQYF. As DNA, the CDR3 is TGTGCCAGCGGGGGACAGGGAGAGACCCAGTACTTC.

The chain links TRBV4-1 to TRBJ2-3; 8 bases agree with TRBD2. The J segment lost 0 bases and the V segment lost 3 bases, leaving 5 bases of the junction unmatched. Germline CDR1 is MGHRA and CDR2 is YSYEKL. The CDR3 covers 16 residues. The CDR3 DNA reads TGCGCCAGCAGCCACGTAGCGGGGAGGAGCACAGATACGCAGTATTTT. Protein: CASSHVAGRSTDTQYF.